This section outlines one T cell receptor (beta chain) sequence together with its context. The sample belongs to a study of blood T cell repertoires in COVID-19. As for the study in general: Both acute and convalescent COVID-19 samples were obtained from the United States, Italy and Spain. PBMCs, B-cell-depleted T cells, or T cells provided the cDNA or gDNA that made up the material.

Trimming removed 5 bases at V and 8 bases at J, with 15 bases between. The CDR3 is 14 amino acids. Germline assignment: CDR1 SGHAT and CDR2 FQNNGV. Clones were sequenced by immunoSEQ multiplex PCR, and TCRdb holds only the in-frame ones, with some missing. The sample shows 180,000 or so clones, roughly 85% of them seen only once. This TCR was sampled from an older woman with acute or convalescent COVID-19. The source material was peripheral blood. This chain joins TRBV11-2 and TRBJ1-4, with D perhaps matching TRBD1 (6 bases). The CDR3 protein is CASSTGNLREKLFF. For the CDR3, the DNA is TGTGCCAGCAGCACAGGGAACCTACGGGAAAAACTGTTTTTT.